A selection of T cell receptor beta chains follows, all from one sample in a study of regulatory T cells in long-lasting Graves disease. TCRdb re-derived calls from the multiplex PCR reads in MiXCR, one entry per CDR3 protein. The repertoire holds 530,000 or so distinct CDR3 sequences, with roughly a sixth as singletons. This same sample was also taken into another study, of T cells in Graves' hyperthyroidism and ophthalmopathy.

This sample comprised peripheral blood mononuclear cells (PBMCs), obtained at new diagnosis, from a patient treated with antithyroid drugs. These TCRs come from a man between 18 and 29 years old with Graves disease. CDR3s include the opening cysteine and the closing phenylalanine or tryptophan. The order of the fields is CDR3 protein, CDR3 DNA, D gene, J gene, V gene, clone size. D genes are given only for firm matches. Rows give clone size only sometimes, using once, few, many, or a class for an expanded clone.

cdr3_aa: CASSQTASGEQYF; cdr3_nt: TGTGCCAGCAGTCAAACCGCTAGCGGCGAGCAGTACTTC; d_call: TRBD2; j_call: TRBJ2-7; v_call: TRBV12-3/TRBV12-4; clone_size: few
cdr3_aa: CSAPPGRAIEGYTF; cdr3_nt: TGCAGTGCTCCGCCCGGGAGGGCGATTGAGGGCTACACCTTC; d_call: NA; j_call: TRBJ1-2; v_call: TRBV20-1; clone_size: NA
cdr3_aa: CASTLDFLETQYF; cdr3_nt: TGTGCCAGCACCCTCGACTTTTTGGAGACCCAGTACTTC; d_call: NA; j_call: TRBJ2-5; v_call: TRBV12-3/TRBV12-4; clone_size: few
cdr3_aa: CATSAGGVVDEQFF; cdr3_nt: TGTGCCACCAGTGCTGGGGGCGTTGTAGATGAGCAGTTCTTC; d_call: NA; j_call: TRBJ2-1; v_call: TRBV24-1; clone_size: few
cdr3_aa: CSAHSPGEYEQFF; cdr3_nt: TGCAGTGCTCACTCCCCGGGTGAATATGAGCAGTTCTTC; d_call: NA; j_call: TRBJ2-1; v_call: TRBV20-1; clone_size: many
cdr3_aa: CASSYGGWVEQYF; cdr3_nt: TGTGCCAGCAGTTACGGGGGCTGGGTCGAGCAGTACTTC; d_call: NA; j_call: TRBJ2-7; v_call: TRBV6-2/TRBV6-3; clone_size: few
cdr3_aa: CAWTYSDEKLFF; cdr3_nt: TGTGCCTGGACGTACTCCGATGAAAAACTGTTTTTT; d_call: NA; j_call: TRBJ1-4; v_call: TRBV30; clone_size: NA
cdr3_aa: CASSYRGLAVGNEQFF; cdr3_nt: TGCGCCAGCAGCTACCGGGGACTAGCGGTAGGGAATGAGCAGTTCTTC; d_call: TRBD2; j_call: TRBJ2-1; v_call: TRBV5-1; clone_size: many
cdr3_aa: CASSNLAGNDNEQFF; cdr3_nt: TGTGCCAGCAGCAATTTAGCGGGCAATGACAATGAGCAGTTCTTC; d_call: TRBD2; j_call: TRBJ2-1; v_call: TRBV7-6; clone_size: many
cdr3_aa: CASSRTVDYGYTF; cdr3_nt: TGTGCCAGCAGTCGGACGGTTGATTATGGCTACACCTTC; d_call: NA; j_call: TRBJ1-2; v_call: TRBV12-3/TRBV12-4; clone_size: NA
cdr3_aa: CAWRAPGSNNEKLFF; cdr3_nt: TGTGCCTGGAGAGCGCCCGGGTCCAATAATGAAAAACTGTTTTTT; d_call: NA; j_call: TRBJ1-4; v_call: TRBV30; clone_size: many
cdr3_aa: CASSFLLDEQYF; cdr3_nt: TGTGCCAGCAGCTTCTTGCTAGACGAGCAGTACTTC; d_call: NA; j_call: TRBJ2-7; v_call: TRBV7-9; clone_size: NA
cdr3_aa: CASSSRVTGANVLTF; cdr3_nt: TGCGCCAGCAGTTCTCGAGTCACTGGGGCCAACGTCCTGACTTTC; d_call: NA; j_call: TRBJ2-6; v_call: TRBV5-1; clone_size: few
cdr3_aa: CASRLSGSGDTQYF; cdr3_nt: TGTGCCAGCAGACTTAGCGGGAGTGGAGATACGCAGTATTTT; d_call: TRBD2; j_call: TRBJ2-3; v_call: TRBV12-3/TRBV12-4; clone_size: NA
cdr3_aa: CASSSPGQGAAGELFF; cdr3_nt: TGTGCCAGCAGTTCCCCGGGACAGGGGGCAGCCGGGGAGCTGTTTTTT; d_call: TRBD1; j_call: TRBJ2-2; v_call: TRBV28; clone_size: once
cdr3_aa: CASSGGQGRYEQYF; cdr3_nt: TGCGCCAGCAGCGGCGGTCAGGGGAGGTACGAGCAGTACTTC; d_call: NA; j_call: TRBJ2-7; v_call: TRBV5-1; clone_size: NA
cdr3_aa: CASSWTSTTSYEQYF; cdr3_nt: TGCGCCAGCAGCTGGACTTCAACAACGTCCTACGAGCAGTACTTC; d_call: NA; j_call: TRBJ2-7; v_call: TRBV5-1; clone_size: NA
cdr3_aa: CASSYAAHNEQFF; cdr3_nt: TGTGCCAGCAGTTACGCGGCCCACAATGAGCAGTTCTTC; d_call: NA; j_call: TRBJ2-1; v_call: TRBV6-9; clone_size: NA